These 14 T cell receptor beta chains were sequenced from one sample in a study of blood T cell repertoires in COVID-19. Repertoires were generated with immunoSEQ multiplex PCR, while TCRdb's copy carries only in-frame clones and drops some. Here the sample spans over 80,000 clones, around four fifths being singletons. Sequenced material: peripheral blood. These receptors were obtained from a woman aged 60-70 years with acute or convalescent COVID-19.

The rearrangement uses TRBV19 and TRBJ1-1; D call uncertain. The CDR3 spans 13 residues. Germline CDR1 reads LNHDA; CDR2 reads SQIVND (reference sequence). Trimming stripped 6 bases from V and 1 base from J, with 9 bases between. The CDR3 bases are TGTGCCAGTAGCTTAGTGAGGAACACTGAAGCTTTCTTT. It encodes CASSLVRNTEAFF.

This clone was detected a few times. The chain recombines TRBV4-2 with TRBJ2-1; perhaps TRBD2 as D (7 bases). The germline V gene encodes CDR1 LGHNA and CDR2 YNFKEQ. V was pared by 4 bases and J by 4 bases, with 20 bases between. This CDR3 is built from 17 residues. CDR3 sequence (DNA): TGTGCCAGCAGCCCCCAGGGGAGGGTGAGAATATACAATGAGCAGTTCTTC. This sequence encodes CASSPQGRVRIYNEQFF.

The chain links TRBV29-1 to TRBJ1-2; no clear D. The CDR3 consists of 10 residues. Trimming stripped 3 bases from V and 6 bases from J, with 5 bases between. Germline loops: CDR1 SQVTM, CDR2 ANQGSEA. This CDR3 reads CSVDTDGYTF. CDR3 DNA sequence: TGCAGCGTTGATACAGATGGCTACACCTTC. Filled out from reference TRBV29-1 and TRBJ1-2, the complete variable domain reads SAVISQKPSRDICQRGTSLTIQCQVDSQVTMMFWYRQQPGQSLTLIATANQGSEATYESGFVIDKFPISRPNLTFSTLTVSNMSPEDSSIYLCSVDTDGYTFGSGTRLTVV.

Remarks on this clone: Germline and junction disagree at one end, which may indicate a read error. The chain employs TRBV7-2 and TRBJ2-1; 12 positions match TRBD2. CDR1 SGHTA and CDR2 FQGNSA come from the germline V gene. This CDR3 region has 14 residues. The CDR3 sequence is CASSLAGGYNEQFF. CDR3 bases: TGTGCCAGCAGCCTAGCGGGGGGGTACAATGAGCAGTTCTTC.

This rearrangement joins TRBV7-2 to TRBJ1-1; the D gene is possibly TRBD1 (5 bases). Germline CDR1 SGHTA, CDR2 FQGNSA. The CDR3 runs to 14 residues. The V gene lost 2 bases and the J gene lost 1 base, with 8 bases spanning the gap. CDR3 protein: CASSLYQGNTEAFF. CDR3 in DNA: TGTGCCAGCAGCTTATATCAGGGGAACACTGAAGCTTTCTTT.

The J gene is TRBJ2-5, the V gene TRBV5-4; D is possibly TRBD2 (7 bases). Germline V gives CDR1 SGHNT, CDR2 YYREEE (reference sequence). The CDR3 covers 17 residues. V was trimmed by 4 bases and J by 5 bases, leaving 24 bases between them. The CDR3 protein is CASSPSGGGGPHETQYF. CDR3 DNA sequence: TGTGCCAGCAGCCCCAGTGGGGGCGGGGGCCCCCACGAGACCCAGTACTTC. Complete variable domain (other parts from reference TRBV5-4 and TRBJ2-5): ETGVTQSPTHLIKTRGQQVTLRCSSQSGHNTVSWYQQALGQGPQFIFQYYREEENGRGNFPPRFSGLQFPNYSSELNVNALELDDSALYLCASSPSGGGGPHETQYFGPGTRLLVL.

In this sample, this clone turned up once. The genes are TRBV9 and TRBJ1-1; D gene ambiguous. V was clipped by 7 bases and J by 3 bases, with 10 bases between them. The CDR3 runs to 12 residues. Germline loops: CDR1 SGDLS, CDR2 YYNGEE. The CDR3 here is CASSWADTEAFF. CDR3 sequence (DNA): TGTGCCAGCTCCTGGGCCGACACTGAAGCTTTCTTT.

This chain uses TRBV30 with TRBJ1-2; 10 nucleotides line up with TRBD1. The V and J ends lost 5 bases and 5 bases, in that order; junction bases with no gene match: 5. Germline V CDR1 and CDR2: GTSNPN, SVGIG (reference sequence). CDR3 size: 13 residues. The CDR3 loop reads CAWGGQGRYGYTF. The CDR3, as DNA: TGTGCCTGGGGGGGACAGGGGCGGTATGGCTACACCTTC.

The chain combines TRBV7-2 with TRBJ2-3; D may be TRBD1 (5 bases). CDR3 length equals 15 residues. The V gene's germline CDR1 is SGHTA and CDR2 FQGNSA. The V end was cut by 5 bases, the J end by 0 bases, with 12 bases between. CDR3 in amino acids: CASSLQDASTDTQYF. CDR3 bases: TGTGCCAGCAGCCTACAGGATGCTAGCACAGATACGCAGTATTTT.

The V call is TRBV7-5, the J call TRBJ2-7; whether TRBD2, the table's D call, matches the DNA was not checked. TRBV7-5 is flagged as a pseudogene. CDR3 length: 14 residues. CDR3 DNA: TGTGCCAGAAGGCGGGTAGCGGGAGCGAACGAGCAGTACTTC. This encodes CARRRVAGANEQYF.

J is TRBJ2-1 and V is TRBV4-2; TRBD2 matches at 12 bases. This CDR3 spans 15 amino acids. From germline, CDR1 is LGHNA and CDR2 YNFKEQ. Trimming at V came to 8 bases and at J to 5 bases, leaving 7 bases not matched to a gene. The CDR3 reads CASRSLAGGHNEQFF. The CDR3 DNA reads as TGTGCCAGCCGGTCGCTAGCGGGGGGGCACAATGAGCAGTTCTTC.

This clone was recorded once. The rearrangement links TRBV20-1 to TRBJ1-2; no definite D call. Germline assignment: CDR1 DFQATT and CDR2 SNEGSKA (reference sequence). This CDR3 contains 11 residues. V lost 0 bases and J lost 8, with 7 bases in between. The CDR3 sequence is CSARDRVGYTF. Written as DNA, the CDR3 is TGCAGTGCTAGAGATCGAGTGGGCTACACCTTC.

This chain joins TRBV7-9 and TRBJ2-1; 11 bases fit TRBD2. Germline CDR1 reads SEHNR; CDR2 reads FQNEAQ (reference sequence). The CDR3 totals 16 residues. V shed 5 bases and J 1 base; nucleotides not matched to a gene: 4. In DNA, the CDR3 is TGTGCCAGCAGCCTGGGACTAGCGGAATCCTACAATGAGCAGTTCTTC. It yields the protein CASSLGLAESYNEQFF.

The V call is TRBV10-3, the J call TRBJ2-1, with 9 bases matching TRBD2. Per the germline V gene, CDR1 is ENHRY and CDR2 is SYGVKD. This CDR3 has 14 amino acids. Losses at the gene ends were 11 bases for V and 5 bases for J; bases not matched to a gene: 10. CDR3 region: CAAEAGGKDNEQFF. The CDR3 DNA is TGTGCCGCCGAAGCGGGAGGTAAGGACAATGAGCAGTTCTTC.